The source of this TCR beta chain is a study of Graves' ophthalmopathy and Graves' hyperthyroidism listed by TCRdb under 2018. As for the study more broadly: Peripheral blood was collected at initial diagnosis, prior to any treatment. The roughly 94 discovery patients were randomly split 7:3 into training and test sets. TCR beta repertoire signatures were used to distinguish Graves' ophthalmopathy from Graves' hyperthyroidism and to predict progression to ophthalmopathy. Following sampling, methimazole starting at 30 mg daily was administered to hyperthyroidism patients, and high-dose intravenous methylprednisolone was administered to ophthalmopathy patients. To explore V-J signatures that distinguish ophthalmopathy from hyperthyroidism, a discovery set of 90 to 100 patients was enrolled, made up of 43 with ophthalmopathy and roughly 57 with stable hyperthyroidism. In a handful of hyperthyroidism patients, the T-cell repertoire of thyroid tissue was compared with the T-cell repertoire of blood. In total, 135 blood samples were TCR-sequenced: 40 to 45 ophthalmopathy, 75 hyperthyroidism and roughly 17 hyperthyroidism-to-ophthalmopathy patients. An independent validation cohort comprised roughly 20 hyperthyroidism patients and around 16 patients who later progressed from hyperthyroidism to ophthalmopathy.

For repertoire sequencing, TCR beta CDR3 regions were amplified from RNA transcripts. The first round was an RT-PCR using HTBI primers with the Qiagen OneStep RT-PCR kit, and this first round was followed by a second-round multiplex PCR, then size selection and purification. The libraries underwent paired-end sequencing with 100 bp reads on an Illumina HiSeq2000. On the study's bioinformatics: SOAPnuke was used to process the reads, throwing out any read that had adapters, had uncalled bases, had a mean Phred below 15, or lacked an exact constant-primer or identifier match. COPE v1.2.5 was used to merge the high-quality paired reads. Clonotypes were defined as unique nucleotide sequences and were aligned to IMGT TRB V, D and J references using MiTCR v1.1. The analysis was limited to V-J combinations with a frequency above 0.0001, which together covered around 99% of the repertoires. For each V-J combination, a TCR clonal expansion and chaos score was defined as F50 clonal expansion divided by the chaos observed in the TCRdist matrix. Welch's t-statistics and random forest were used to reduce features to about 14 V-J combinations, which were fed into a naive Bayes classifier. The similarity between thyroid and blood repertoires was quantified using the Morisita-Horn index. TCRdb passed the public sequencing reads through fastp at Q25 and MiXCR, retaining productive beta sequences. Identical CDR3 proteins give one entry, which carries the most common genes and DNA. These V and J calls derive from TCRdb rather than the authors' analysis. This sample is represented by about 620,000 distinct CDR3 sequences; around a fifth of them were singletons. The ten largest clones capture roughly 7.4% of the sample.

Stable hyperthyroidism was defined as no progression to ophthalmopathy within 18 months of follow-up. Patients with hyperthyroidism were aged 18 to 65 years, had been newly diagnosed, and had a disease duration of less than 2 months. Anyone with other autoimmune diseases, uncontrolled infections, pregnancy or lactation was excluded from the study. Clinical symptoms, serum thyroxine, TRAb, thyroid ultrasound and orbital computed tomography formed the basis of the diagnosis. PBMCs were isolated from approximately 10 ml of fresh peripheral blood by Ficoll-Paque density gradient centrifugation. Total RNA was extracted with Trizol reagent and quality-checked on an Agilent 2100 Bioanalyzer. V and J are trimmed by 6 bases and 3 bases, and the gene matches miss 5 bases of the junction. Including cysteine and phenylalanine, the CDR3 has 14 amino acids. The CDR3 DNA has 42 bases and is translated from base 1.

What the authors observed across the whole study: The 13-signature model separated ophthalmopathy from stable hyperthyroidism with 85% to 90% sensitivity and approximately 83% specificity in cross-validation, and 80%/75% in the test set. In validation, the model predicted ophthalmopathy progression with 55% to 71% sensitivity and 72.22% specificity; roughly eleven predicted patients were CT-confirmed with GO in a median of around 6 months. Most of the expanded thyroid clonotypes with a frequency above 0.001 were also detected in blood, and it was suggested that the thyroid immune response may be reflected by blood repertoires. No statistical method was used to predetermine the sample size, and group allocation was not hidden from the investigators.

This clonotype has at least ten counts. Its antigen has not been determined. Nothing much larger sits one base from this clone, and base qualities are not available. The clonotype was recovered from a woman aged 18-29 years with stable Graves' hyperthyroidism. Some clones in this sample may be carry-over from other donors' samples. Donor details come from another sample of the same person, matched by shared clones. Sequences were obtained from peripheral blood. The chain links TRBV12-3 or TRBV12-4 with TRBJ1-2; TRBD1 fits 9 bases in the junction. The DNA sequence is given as TGTGCCAGCAGCGGGACAGGGAGGTACTATGGCTACACCTTC. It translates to CASSGTGRYYGYTF.